These T cell receptor beta chains were read from a single sample in a study of cytomegalovirus exposure and HLA in healthy donors. Clones were read by immunoSEQ multiplex PCR, and TCRdb kept only the in-frame ones, dropping some. The sample consists of about 72,000 clones, around 82% of them appearing once. The sequencing input was PBMCs. Source of these receptors: a man aged 40-55 years in good health and CMV-seronegative. CDR3s include the opening cysteine and the closing phenylalanine or tryptophan. A D gene is named only where the DNA matches it firmly. Only part of the rows carry a size: once, few, many, or a class if the clone is expanded.

j_call,clone_size,d_call,v_call,cdr3_length,cdr3_aa,cdr3_nt
TRBJ2-5,.,TRBD1,TRBV9,15,CASSLRGDRDETQYF,TGTGCCAGCAGCCTCCGTGGGGACAGGGATGAGACCCAGTACTTC
TRBJ2-7,.,TRBD2,TRBV9,15,CASSGLAGAPYEQYF,TGTGCCAGCAGCGGACTAGCGGGGGCCCCCTACGAGCAGTACTTC
TRBJ1-1,.,.,TRBV2,12,CARQLDTAEAFF,TGTGCCAGACAATTGGATACAGCTGAAGCTTTCTTT
TRBJ1-1,.,TRBD1,TRBV9,16,CASSVSGTALNTEAFF,TGTGCCAGCAGCGTATCCGGGACAGCCTTGAACACTGAAGCTTTCTTT
TRBJ1-5,.,.,TRBV9,14,CASSVAGDNQPQHF,TGTGCCAGCAGCGTCGCGGGGGACAATCAGCCCCAGCATTTT
TRBJ1-1,.,TRBD1,TRBV5-5,15,CASSSDRAANTEAFF,TGTGCCAGCAGCTCCGACAGGGCGGCGAACACTGAAGCTTTCTTT
TRBJ1-6,few,.,TRBV7-9,16,CASSNPQEENNSPLHF,TGTGCCAGCAGCAACCCGCAGGAGGAAAATAATTCACCCCTCCACTTT
TRBJ2-7,.,.,TRBV7-9,14,CASSHAGRIYEQYF,TGTGCCAGCAGCCACGCAGGCAGAATCTACGAGCAGTACTTC
TRBJ1-5,.,.,TRBV10-1,14,CASSPGGAGQPQHF,TGCGCCAGCAGCCCGGGGGGCGCGGGTCAGCCCCAGCATTTT
TRBJ2-1,.,TRBD2,TRBV6-6,14,CASSPSGAGNEQFF,TGTGCCAGCAGCCCTAGCGGTGCGGGAAACGAGCAGTTCTTC
TRBJ1-6,.,.,TRBV5-1,16,CASSLEWGVTPSPLHF,TGCGCCAGCAGCTTGGAATGGGGCGTCACGCCTTCACCCCTCCACTTT
TRBJ2-3,.,.,TRBV10-1,13,CASQGGGTDTQYF,TGCGCCAGCCAGGGTGGCGGCACAGATACGCAGTATTTT
TRBJ2-4,once,.,TRBV5-4,11,CASSFSGAQYF,TGTGCCAGCTCTTTTAGTGGGGCTCAGTACTTC
TRBJ2-1,.,TRBD2,TRBV7-3,16,CASSLTWTSGGYEQFF,TGTGCCAGCAGCTTAACCTGGACTAGCGGGGGTTATGAGCAGTTCTTC
TRBJ2-3,.,TRBD2,TRBV7-2,16,CASSPGLAGSTDTQYF,TGTGCCAGCAGCCCGGGACTAGCGGGAAGCACAGATACGCAGTATTTT
TRBJ2-1,.,TRBD2,TRBV6-5,14,CASSYYVGRDEQFF,TGTGCCAGCAGTTACTATGTGGGGAGGGATGAGCAGTTCTTC
TRBJ2-5,once,.,TRBV5-1,15,CASSLGTLTQETQYF,TGCGCCAGCAGCCTGGGGACACTCACACAAGAGACCCAGTACTTC
TRBJ1-3,.,.,TRBV5-1,14,CASSPGTSGNTIYF,TGCGCCAGCAGCCCGGGGACATCTGGAAACACCATATATTTT
TRBJ1-5,.,.,TRBV19,14,CASSNSGAHQPQHF,TGTGCCAGTAGTAATTCTGGAGCGCATCAGCCCCAGCATTTT
TRBJ2-7,.,TRBD1,TRBV2,18,CASSEEEVGQGARYEQYF,TGTGCCAGCAGTGAAGAAGAGGTGGGACAGGGGGCTAGGTACGAGCAGTACTTC
TRBJ1-5,.,TRBD1,TRBV6-5,16,CASSYSRGHGNQPQHF,TGTGCCAGCAGTTACTCGAGGGGGCATGGCAATCAGCCCCAGCATTTT
TRBJ1-3,.,.,TRBV2,15,CASTWGVSSGNTIYF,TGTGCCAGCACCTGGGGGGTTAGCTCTGGAAACACCATATATTTT
TRBJ1-4,.,.,TRBV6-1,15,CASSARVVWNEKLFF,TGTGCCAGCAGTGCCAGGGTTGTTTGGAATGAAAAACTGTTTTTT
TRBJ1-3,.,.,TRBV9,14,CASSTGTGGNTIYF,TGTGCCAGCAGCACCGGGACTGGTGGAAACACCATATATTTT
TRBJ2-7,few,.,TRBV7-2,15,CASSLENGITYEQYF,TGTGCCAGCAGCTTAGAAAACGGTATTACCTACGAGCAGTACTTC
TRBJ2-3,.,.,TRBV9,14,CASSGGDGTDTQYF,TGTGCCAGCAGCGGGGGCGACGGCACAGATACGCAGTATTTT
TRBJ1-1,.,TRBD1,TRBV18,15,CASSPRSGGGTEAFF,TGTGCCAGCTCACCACGGTCAGGGGGTGGAACTGAAGCTTTCTTT
TRBJ2-1,.,TRBD1,TRBV27,15,CASTLDRGLYNEQFF,TGTGCCAGCACCCTCGACAGGGGACTCTACAATGAGCAGTTCTTC
TRBJ1-1,few,TRBD1,TRBV5-6,15,CASSLGQGYGSGAFF,TGTGCCAGCAGCCTGGGACAGGGTTACGGAAGTGGAGCTTTCTTT
TRBJ1-4,.,.,TRBV9,15,CASSPTGLTNEKLFF,TGTGCCAGCAGCCCAACAGGGTTAACTAATGAAAAACTGTTTTTT
TRBJ2-1,.,.,TRBV9,14,CASSVVQGRDEQFF,TGTGCCAGCAGCGTAGTGCAGGGGAGAGATGAGCAGTTCTTC
TRBJ1-5,.,.,TRBV6-1,12,CATGTGNQPQHF,TGTGCCACCGGGACTGGCAATCAGCCCCAGCATTTT
TRBJ2-7,.,TRBD2,TRBV4-1,16,CASSQGTSGGTYEQYF,TGCGCCAGCAGCCAGGGGACTAGCGGGGGTACGTACGAGCAGTACTTC
TRBJ1-2,.,.,TRBV5-6,14,CASTPSPGNYGYTF,TGTGCCAGCACCCCTTCCCCAGGAAACTATGGCTACACCTTC
TRBJ1-1,.,TRBD1,TRBV14,13,CASSQEQGAAAFF,TGTGCCAGCAGCCAGGAACAGGGGGCGGCGGCTTTCTTT
TRBJ2-1,.,TRBD2,TRBV7-9,16,CSSSSKGLAGRNEQFF,TGTTCCAGCAGCTCCAAGGGACTAGCGGGGCGGAATGAGCAGTTCTTC
TRBJ1-2,.,TRBD1,TRBV7-9,14,CASSHPGTDYGYTF,TGTGCCAGCAGCCACCCGGGGACAGACTATGGCTACACCTTC
TRBJ2-5,.,TRBD1,TRBV7-3,13,CASSKGQGEVEYF,TGTGCCAGCAGCAAAGGACAGGGGGAAGTAGAGTACTTC
TRBJ2-2,.,.,TRBV2,13,CASSLSNTGELFF,TGTGCCAGCAGTTTGTCTAACACCGGGGAGCTGTTTTTT
TRBJ2-7,few,.,TRBV5-6,15,CASSLVGLRKYEQYF,TGTGCCAGCAGTCTTGTTGGTCTCAGGAAATACGAGCAGTACTTC
TRBJ1-1,few,.,TRBV6-1,14,CASSNSGGQGRAFF,TGTGCCAGCAGCAACTCCGGGGGGCAGGGGCGAGCTTTCTTT
TRBJ2-7,.,TRBD1,TRBV6-5,15,CASSYRQGPSYEQYF,TGTGCCAGCAGTTATCGACAGGGCCCTTCCTACGAGCAGTACTTC
TRBJ2-7,.,.,TRBV7-9,13,CASSLSAGDEQYF,TGTGCCAGCAGCTTAAGTGCGGGCGACGAGCAGTACTTC
TRBJ1-1,.,.,TRBV5-5,12,CASSPMRFEAFF,TGTGCCAGCAGCCCGATGAGGTTTGAAGCTTTCTTT
TRBJ1-1,.,.,TRBV2,13,CAKELGANTEAFF,TGTGCCAAAGAGTTGGGGGCCAACACTGAAGCTTTCTTT
TRBJ2-1,.,TRBD2,TRBV5-1,15,CASSLEAGDYNEQFF,TGCGCCAGCAGCTTGGAAGCGGGGGACTACAATGAGCAGTTCTTC
TRBJ2-7,.,TRBD1,TRBV18,15,CASSPRTGSSYEQYF,TGTGCCAGCTCACCACGGACAGGGAGCTCCTACGAGCAGTACTTC
TRBJ1-2,once,TRBD1,TRBV18,12,CASSRQGDGYTF,TGTGCCAGCTCCAGACAGGGCGATGGCTACACCTTC